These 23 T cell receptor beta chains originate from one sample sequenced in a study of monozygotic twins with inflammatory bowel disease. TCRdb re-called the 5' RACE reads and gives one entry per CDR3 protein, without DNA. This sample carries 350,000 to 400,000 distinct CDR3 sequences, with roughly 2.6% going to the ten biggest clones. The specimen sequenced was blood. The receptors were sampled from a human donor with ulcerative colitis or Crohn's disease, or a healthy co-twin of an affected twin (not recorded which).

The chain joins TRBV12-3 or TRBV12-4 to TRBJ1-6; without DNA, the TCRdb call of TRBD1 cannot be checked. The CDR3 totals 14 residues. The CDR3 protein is CASSPGNWGSPLHF.

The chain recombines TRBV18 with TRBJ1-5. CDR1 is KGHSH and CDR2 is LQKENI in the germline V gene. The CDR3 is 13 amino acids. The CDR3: CASSVGSDQPQHF.

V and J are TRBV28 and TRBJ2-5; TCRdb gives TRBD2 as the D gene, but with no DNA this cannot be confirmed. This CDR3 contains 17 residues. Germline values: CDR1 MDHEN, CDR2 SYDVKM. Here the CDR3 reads CASSARRRSLSSETQYF.

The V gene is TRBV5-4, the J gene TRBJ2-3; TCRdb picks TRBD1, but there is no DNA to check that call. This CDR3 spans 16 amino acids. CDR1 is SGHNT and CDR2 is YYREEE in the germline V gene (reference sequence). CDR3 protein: CASSLDRGPISDTQYF. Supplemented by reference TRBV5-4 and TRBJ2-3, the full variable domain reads ETGVTQSPTHLIKTRGQQVTLRCSSQSGHNTVSWYQQALGQGPQFIFQYYREEENGRGNFPPRFSGLQFPNYSSELNVNALELDDSALYLCASSLDRGPISDTQYFGPGTRLTVL.

The CDR3 here is CASSLGFQPQAQETQYF. V gene TRBV5-1 combines with J gene TRBJ2-5. The CDR3 has 17 residues. In germline, CDR1 is SGHRS, CDR2 YFSETQ.

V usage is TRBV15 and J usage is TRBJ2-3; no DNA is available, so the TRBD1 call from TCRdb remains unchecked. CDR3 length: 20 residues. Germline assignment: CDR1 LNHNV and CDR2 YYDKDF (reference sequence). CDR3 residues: CATSRKTGHLTYPLIDTQYF.

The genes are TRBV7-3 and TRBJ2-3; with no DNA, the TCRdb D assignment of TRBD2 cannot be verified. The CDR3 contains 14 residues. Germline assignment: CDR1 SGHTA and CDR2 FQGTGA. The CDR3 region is CASSLRRATDTQYF.

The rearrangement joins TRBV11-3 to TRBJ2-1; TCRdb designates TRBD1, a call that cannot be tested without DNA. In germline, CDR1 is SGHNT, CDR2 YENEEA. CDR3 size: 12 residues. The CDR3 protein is CASTGGTGEQFF.

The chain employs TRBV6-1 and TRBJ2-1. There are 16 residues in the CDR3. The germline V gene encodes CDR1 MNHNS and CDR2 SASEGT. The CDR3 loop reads CASSEASGGSYNEQFF.

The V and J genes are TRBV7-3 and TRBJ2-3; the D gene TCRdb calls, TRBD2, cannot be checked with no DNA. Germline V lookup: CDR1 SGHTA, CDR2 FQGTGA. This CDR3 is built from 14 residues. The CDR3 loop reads CASSPQRAGDTQYF.

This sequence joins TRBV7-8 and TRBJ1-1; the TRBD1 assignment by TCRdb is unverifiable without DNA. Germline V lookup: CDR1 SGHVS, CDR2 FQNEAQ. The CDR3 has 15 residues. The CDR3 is CASSHGGQANTEAFF. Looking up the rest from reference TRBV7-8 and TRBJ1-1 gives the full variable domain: GAGVSQSPRYKVAKRGQDVALRCDPISGHVSLFWYQQALGQGPEFLTYFQNEAQLDKSGLPSDRFFAERPEGSVSTLKIQRTQQEDSAVYLCASSHGGQANTEAFFGQGTRLTVV.

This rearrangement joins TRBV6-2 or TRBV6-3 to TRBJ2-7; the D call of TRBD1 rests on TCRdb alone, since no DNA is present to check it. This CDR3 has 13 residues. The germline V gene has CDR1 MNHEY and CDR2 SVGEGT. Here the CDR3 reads CASGPAGTYEQYF.

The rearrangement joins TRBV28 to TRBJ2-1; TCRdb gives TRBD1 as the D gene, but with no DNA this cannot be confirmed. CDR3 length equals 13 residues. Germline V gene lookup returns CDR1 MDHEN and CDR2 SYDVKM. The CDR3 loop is CASKDPRGNEQFF.

CDR3 residues: CASSAGLASETQYF. The rearrangement uses TRBV28 and TRBJ2-5; TCRdb proposes TRBD2, but this gene call is untestable without DNA. The CDR3 consists of 14 residues. The germline V gene encodes CDR1 MDHEN and CDR2 SYDVKM. Based on the CDR3 plus reference TRBV28 and TRBJ2-5, the full variable domain is DVKVTQSSRYLVKRTGEKVFLECVQDMDHENMFWYRQDPGLGLRLIYFSYDVKMKEKGDIPEGYSVSREKKERFSLILESASTNQTSMYLCASSAGLASETQYFGPGTRLLVL.

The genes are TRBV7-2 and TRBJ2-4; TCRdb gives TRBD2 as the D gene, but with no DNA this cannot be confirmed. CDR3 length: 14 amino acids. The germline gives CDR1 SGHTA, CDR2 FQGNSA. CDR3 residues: CASSLGTWENIQYF. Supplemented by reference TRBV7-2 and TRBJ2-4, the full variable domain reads GAGVSQSPSNKVTEKGKDVELRCDPISGHTALYWYRQSLGQGLEFLIYFQGNSAPDKSGLPSDRFSAERTGGSVSTLTIQRTQQEDSAVYLCASSLGTWENIQYFGAGTRLSVL.

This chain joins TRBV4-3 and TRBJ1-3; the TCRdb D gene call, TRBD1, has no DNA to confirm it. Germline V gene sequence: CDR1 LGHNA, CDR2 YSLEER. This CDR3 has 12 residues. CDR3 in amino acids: CASSQGANTIYF.

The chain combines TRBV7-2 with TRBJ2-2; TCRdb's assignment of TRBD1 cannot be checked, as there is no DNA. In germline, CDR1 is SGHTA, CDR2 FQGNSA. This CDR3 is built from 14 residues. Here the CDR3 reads CSSRRQTNTGELFF.

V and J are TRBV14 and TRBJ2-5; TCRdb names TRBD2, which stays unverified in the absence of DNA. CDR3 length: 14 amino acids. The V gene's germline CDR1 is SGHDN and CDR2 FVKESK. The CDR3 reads CASSLAGSYETQYF.

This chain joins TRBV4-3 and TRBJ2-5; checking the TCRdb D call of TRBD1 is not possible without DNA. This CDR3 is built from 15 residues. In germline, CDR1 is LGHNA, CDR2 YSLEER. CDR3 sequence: CASSQGGGAGETQYF.

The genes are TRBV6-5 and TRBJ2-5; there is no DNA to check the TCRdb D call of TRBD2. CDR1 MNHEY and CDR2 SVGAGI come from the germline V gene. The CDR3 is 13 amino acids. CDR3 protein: CASKRGGGETQYF.

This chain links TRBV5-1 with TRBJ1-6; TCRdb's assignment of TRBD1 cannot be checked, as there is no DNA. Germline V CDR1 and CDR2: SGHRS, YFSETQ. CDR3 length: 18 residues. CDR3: CASSLGGIGGVYNSPLHF. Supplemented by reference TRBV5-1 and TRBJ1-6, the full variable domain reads KAGVTQTPRYLIKTRGQQVTLSCSPISGHRSVSWYQQTPGQGLQFLFEYFSETQRNKGNFPGRFSGRQFSNSRSEMNVSTLELGDSALYLCASSLGGIGGVYNSPLHFGNGTRLTVT.

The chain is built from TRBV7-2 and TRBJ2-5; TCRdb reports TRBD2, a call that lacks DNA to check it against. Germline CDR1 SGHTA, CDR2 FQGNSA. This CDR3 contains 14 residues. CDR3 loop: CASSRYGTQETQYF.

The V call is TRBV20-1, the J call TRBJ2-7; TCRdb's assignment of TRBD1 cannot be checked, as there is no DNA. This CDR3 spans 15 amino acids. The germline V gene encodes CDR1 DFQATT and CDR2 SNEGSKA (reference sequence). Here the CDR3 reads CSARDTPGGTYEQYF.